This T cell receptor beta chain was recovered during a study of neoadjuvant anti-PD-1 for oral cavity cancer. On the study more broadly: Non-progressing patients received a fourth nivolumab dose near day 43, then surgery on days 50-56. Study-wide findings and caveats: Each response group had just a few patients in TCR analyses. Pretreatment Treg/Th17 ratio correlated inversely with post-treatment tumor clonality.

With V trimmed by 4 bases and J by 8 bases, 8 bases remained unmatched. CDR1 GTSNPN and CDR2 SVGIG come from the germline V gene (reference sequence). CDR3 length equals 14 residues. As regards this clone: Its antigen remains unknown.

Some clones are missing from TCRdb's copy, which holds only in-frame ones; the method was immunoSEQ multiplex PCR. Of roughly 25,000 clones in the sample, roughly 29% were seen once. Time point in this sample: after neoadjuvant nivolumab, at surgical resection. Patients had HPV-negative, locally advanced oral cavity squamous cell carcinoma. V is TRBV30 and J is TRBJ1-4; TRBD1 aligns across 9 bases. Specimen: tumor tissue, collected after nivolumab (anti-PD-1) treatment. This TCR came from a person between 40 and 85 years old with oral cavity squamous cell carcinoma. CDR3 DNA: TGTGCCTGGACCCTTGGACAGGGGCGGGAAAAACTGTTTTTT. It is translated as CAWTLGQGREKLFF.